This is a list of T cell receptor beta chains from one sample in a study of OX40 agonist ivuxolimab in advanced cancers. This table comes from immunoSEQ multiplex PCR, and its TCRdb copy is limited to in-frame clones, with some not included. The sample has about 61,000 clones; around 83% are singletons. The sequencing here drew on CD4+ or CD8+ T cells sorted from blood, taken in a trial of the OX40 agonist ivuxolimab. The receptors derive from an adult with an advanced solid tumor such as melanoma, head and neck, liver or kidney cancer. CDR3s include the opening cysteine and the closing phenylalanine or tryptophan. The order of the fields is J gene, V gene, clone size, CDR3 protein. Size tells how often a clone was seen (once, few, many) or the class of an expanded clone, and some rows leave it out.

j_call: TRBJ2-3; v_call: TRBV14; clone_size: once; cdr3_aa: CASSQNGLARSSDTQYF
j_call: TRBJ1-5; v_call: TRBV6-1; clone_size: NA; cdr3_aa: CASKDLYRNQPQHF
j_call: TRBJ1-1; v_call: TRBV5-1; clone_size: NA; cdr3_aa: CASSPSIGTVNTEAFF
j_call: TRBJ2-2; v_call: TRBV5-6; clone_size: NA; cdr3_aa: CASSLAQFGGELFF
j_call: TRBJ1-5; v_call: TRBV18; clone_size: NA; cdr3_aa: CASSLGTGGSNQPQHF
j_call: TRBJ1-4; v_call: TRBV18; clone_size: NA; cdr3_aa: CASSPPGVGTNEKLFF
j_call: TRBJ1-1; v_call: TRBV5-1; clone_size: NA; cdr3_aa: CASSQTLRTVGTEAFF
j_call: TRBJ1-1; v_call: TRBV7-3; clone_size: NA; cdr3_aa: CASSLVGFTEAFF
j_call: TRBJ1-2; v_call: TRBV5-1; clone_size: NA; cdr3_aa: CASSPDWTGRYGYTF
j_call: TRBJ1-1; v_call: TRBV5-1; clone_size: few; cdr3_aa: CASSRTGGLGNTEAFF
j_call: TRBJ1-5; v_call: TRBV6-1; clone_size: NA; cdr3_aa: CASSEFGDRPYSNQPQHF
j_call: TRBJ2-1; v_call: TRBV5-4; clone_size: NA; cdr3_aa: CASSFEENSYNEQFF
j_call: TRBJ1-2; v_call: TRBV9; clone_size: once; cdr3_aa: CASSPQQGIGFGYTF
j_call: TRBJ1-2; v_call: TRBV5-1; clone_size: NA; cdr3_aa: CASSLAGDTVRGYTF
j_call: TRBJ1-6; v_call: TRBV19; clone_size: NA; cdr3_aa: CASSEGQALNSPLHF
j_call: TRBJ1-4; v_call: TRBV5-1; clone_size: NA; cdr3_aa: CASSYRTGDEKLFF
j_call: TRBJ2-3; v_call: TRBV27; clone_size: NA; cdr3_aa: CASSLGGSDTQYF
j_call: TRBJ1-1; v_call: TRBV11-2; clone_size: NA; cdr3_aa: CASSPLGQMNTEAFF
j_call: TRBJ1-2; v_call: TRBV2; clone_size: NA; cdr3_aa: CASSFAGVSQGYTF
j_call: TRBJ1-1; v_call: TRBV2; clone_size: NA; cdr3_aa: CASRNRDSSNTEAFF
j_call: TRBJ1-6; v_call: TRBV7-9; clone_size: NA; cdr3_aa: CASSLEGSNSPLHF
j_call: TRBJ1-5; v_call: TRBV6-5; clone_size: NA; cdr3_aa: CASSTYRGKGQPQHF
j_call: TRBJ2-1; v_call: TRBV6-6; clone_size: NA; cdr3_aa: CASSFLADYNEQFF
j_call: TRBJ1-5; v_call: TRBV5-1; clone_size: few; cdr3_aa: CASSRRGGNQPQHF
j_call: TRBJ1-2; v_call: TRBV2; clone_size: NA; cdr3_aa: CASSKDRGQIDYGYTF
j_call: TRBJ2-2; v_call: TRBV19; clone_size: NA; cdr3_aa: CASRPSGGRTGELFF
j_call: TRBJ1-1; v_call: TRBV7-6; clone_size: once; cdr3_aa: CASSRDRGNTEAFF
j_call: TRBJ2-2; v_call: TRBV10-2; clone_size: NA; cdr3_aa: CASSSTGGTTGELFF
j_call: TRBJ1-2; v_call: TRBV4-1; clone_size: NA; cdr3_aa: CASSQDWGAYYGYTF
j_call: TRBJ2-1; v_call: TRBV5-1; clone_size: NA; cdr3_aa: CASERDRGLNEQFF
j_call: TRBJ2-7; v_call: TRBV6-5; clone_size: NA; cdr3_aa: CASRPGTGVYEQYF
j_call: TRBJ1-2; v_call: TRBV30; clone_size: NA; cdr3_aa: CAWSVQSVDSDGYTF
j_call: TRBJ2-7; v_call: TRBV18; clone_size: NA; cdr3_aa: CASSPLPTPGSYEQYF
j_call: TRBJ1-2; v_call: TRBV6-5; clone_size: NA; cdr3_aa: CASSYEGFYGYTF
j_call: TRBJ2-1; v_call: TRBV5-1; clone_size: NA; cdr3_aa: CASSLLIAGGHYEQFF
j_call: TRBJ1-5; v_call: TRBV7-2; clone_size: NA; cdr3_aa: CASSLGQGAIQPQHF
j_call: TRBJ2-3; v_call: TRBV18; clone_size: NA; cdr3_aa: CASSRTDRGMTTDTQYF
j_call: TRBJ2-7; v_call: TRBV18; clone_size: few; cdr3_aa: CASSPKGQSYEQYF
j_call: TRBJ1-2; v_call: TRBV7-2; clone_size: NA; cdr3_aa: CASSRDRVDGYTF
j_call: TRBJ2-3; v_call: TRBV5-6; clone_size: NA; cdr3_aa: CASSLWLAGADTQYF
j_call: TRBJ2-3; v_call: TRBV7-6; clone_size: NA; cdr3_aa: CASSLVAGSSLTDTQYF
j_call: TRBJ2-2; v_call: TRBV6-4; clone_size: NA; cdr3_aa: CASSDPQGTGELFF